Following are 23 T cell receptor beta chains from one sample sequenced in a study of cytomegalovirus exposure and HLA in healthy donors. 60 Vbeta and 13 Jbeta primers were used in PCR. Some clones are missing from TCRdb's copy, which holds only in-frame ones; the method was immunoSEQ multiplex PCR. The data show some 150,000 clones, with less than 85% seen just once and approximately 1.5% held by the top ten. The specimen was PBMCs. The source is a male donor in good health and CMV-seronegative.

V is TRBV6-6 and J is TRBJ1-5; TRBD1 aligns across 10 bases. CDR1 and CDR2 (germline): MNHNY, SVGAGI (reference sequence). The CDR3 covers 15 residues. V was clipped by 0 bases and J by 5 bases; unmatched bases: 1. The CDR3 DNA reads TGTGCCAGCAGTTACTCGGGGACAGGGGATCAGCCCCAGCATTTT. Translating gives CASSYSGTGDQPQHF.

V gene TRBV7-9 combines with J gene TRBJ2-7; 8 positions agree with TRBD1. Trimming took 0 bases from V and 7 from J; bases not matched to a gene: 8. This CDR3 is 15 amino acids long. Germline CDR1 and CDR2: SEHNR and FQNEAQ (reference sequence). CDR3 coding DNA: TGTGCCAGCAGCTTAGCCGGACAGGGATTGGGTGAGCAGTACTTC. It encodes CASSLAGQGLGEQYF.

This clone was observed a single time. This rearrangement joins TRBV27 to TRBJ2-7; a weak D match, TRBD1 (5 bases). Trimming stripped 6 bases from V and 0 bases from J, with 9 bases between. Germline V gene lookup returns CDR1 MNHEY and CDR2 SMNVEV (reference sequence). This CDR3 contains 13 residues. The DNA of the CDR3 is TGTGCCAGCAGGCCCAGGGCCTCCTACGAGCAGTACTTC. It codes for CASRPRASYEQYF.

This chain connects TRBV18 to TRBJ2-6; 8 bases agree with TRBD1. Germline assignment: CDR1 KGHSH and CDR2 LQKENI. Trimming took 1 base from V and 0 from J; bases not matched to a gene: 8. The CDR3 contains 19 residues. The CDR3: CASSPLDRGGASGANVLTF. The CDR3 region has the DNA TGTGCCAGCTCACCACTCGACAGGGGCGGGGCCTCTGGGGCCAACGTCCTGACTTTC.

The gene calls are TRBV4-2 and TRBJ2-5, with a weak D call TRBD1 (6 bases). The CDR3 is 16 amino acids. Germline values: CDR1 LGHNA, CDR2 YNFKEQ. V dropped 0 bases and J dropped 5 bases, with 16 bases sitting between them. DNA of the CDR3: TGTGCCAGCAGCCAAGATCCCGGTCAGGGGTGGGAGACCCAGTACTTC. It yields the protein CASSQDPGQGWETQYF.

The chain is built from TRBV9 and TRBJ2-1, with TRBD2 matching 9 bases. This CDR3 comprises 14 residues. J was trimmed by 9 bases and V by 2 bases; bases with no gene match: 6. Germline-derived CDR1 and CDR2 are SGDLS and YYNGEE. In DNA form, the CDR3 reads TGTGCCAGCAGCGTTGTGCGGGAGGGCGGTGAGCAGTTCTTC. It is translated as CASSVVREGGEQFF.

This clone was seen only a few times. V is TRBV10-3 and J is TRBJ1-1; maybe TRBD1 (5 bases). Germline values: CDR1 ENHRY, CDR2 SYGVKD. The CDR3 sequence is 14 residues long. Trimming stripped 0 bases from V and 6 bases from J, with 11 bases between. The CDR3 sequence is CAISESTRGPEAFF. The CDR3 region has the DNA TGTGCCATCAGTGAGTCGACTAGGGGACCTGAAGCTTTCTTT.

The chain joins TRBV2 to TRBJ2-5; 11 nucleotides line up with TRBD2. J gave up 2 bases and V 7 bases, and 3 bases lay outside the gene matches. Looked up from germline, CDR1 is SNHLY and CDR2 is FYNNEI. This CDR3 region has 14 residues. The CDR3 DNA is TGTGCCAGCAAGACTAGCGGGGATCAAGAGACCCAGTACTTC. Its protein product is CASKTSGDQETQYF.

This chain joins TRBV5-1 and TRBJ1-4; a weak D match, TRBD1 (6 bases). This CDR3 comprises 16 residues. CDR1 and CDR2 (germline): SGHRS, YFSETQ. Deletions cut 3 bases from V and 0 bases from J, with 12 bases between. CDR3 nucleotide sequence: TGCGCCAGCAGCTCGGACAGTTCTGCAACTAATGAAAAACTGTTTTTT. Protein sequence: CASSSDSSATNEKLFF.

V gene TRBV9 combines with J gene TRBJ1-4, with D tentatively TRBD1 (5 bases). V was trimmed by 4 bases and J by 0 bases, leaving 13 bases between them. The CDR3 runs 16 residues. The germline gives CDR1 SGDLS, CDR2 YYNGEE. The CDR3 DNA is TGTGCCAGCAGCCGCCTGGGGGGTACAACTAATGAAAAACTGTTTTTT. It translates to CASSRLGGTTNEKLFF.

The V and J genes are TRBV2 and TRBJ2-7; D may be TRBD1 (5 bases). V was trimmed by 6 bases and J by 2 bases, leaving 20 bases between them. The CDR3 contains 16 residues. Germline V gene lookup returns CDR1 SNHLY and CDR2 FYNNEI. CDR3 DNA sequence: TGTGCCAGCAGCCCCCAGGTCGGACAAGAGGCCTACGAGCAGTACTTC. This translates into CASSPQVGQEAYEQYF.

This clone was observed a single time. The chain is built from TRBV7-3 and TRBJ1-1; 8 nucleotides match TRBD1. Germline V lookup: CDR1 SGHTA, CDR2 FQGTGA. V dropped 5 bases and J dropped 8; count of bases not matched to a gene: 13. This CDR3 has 15 residues. The DNA of the CDR3 is TGTGCCAGCAGCCGTTCAGGGGGCGCCGACGGAGAAGCTTTCTTT. This translates into CASSRSGGADGEAFF.

This chain links TRBV7-7 with TRBJ2-3, with a possible D match to TRBD2 (6 bases). V shed 1 base and J shed 0 bases, with 8 bases lying between them. Germline CDR1 reads SSHAT; CDR2 reads FNYEAQ (reference sequence). The CDR3 loop spans 15 amino acids. Written as DNA, the CDR3 is TGTGCCAGCAGCTTAGGGACTACCAGCACAGATACGCAGTATTTT. It yields the protein CASSLGTTSTDTQYF.

The V and J genes are TRBV27 and TRBJ2-7, with 7 nucleotides matching TRBD2. Germline V gene sequence: CDR1 MNHEY, CDR2 SMNVEV (reference sequence). The CDR3 has 14 amino acids. V gave up 8 bases and J gave up 5 bases; unmatched junction bases: 12. In nucleotides, the CDR3 is TGTGCCAGCCGTCAAGGGAGGGTCGTCCACGAGCAGTACTTC. Protein: CASRQGRVVHEQYF.

The V gene is TRBV27, the J gene TRBJ1-1; D is perhaps TRBD1 (5 bases). CDR3 size: 14 residues. Germline CDR1 MNHEY, CDR2 SMNVEV (reference sequence). Trimming shortened V by 2 bases and J by 7 bases, and 14 bases separated the two germline ends. This CDR3 is CASSLRQTDREAFF. The CDR3 nucleotides are TGTGCCAGCAGTTTAAGGCAGACAGATCGTGAAGCTTTCTTT.

This chain joins TRBV9 and TRBJ2-3; 10 bases line up with TRBD2. Unmatched junction bases numbered 10, after V lost 0 bases and J lost 6 bases. This CDR3 has 17 residues. Germline V gene sequence: CDR1 SGDLS, CDR2 YYNGEE. CDR3 sequence: CASSVGGRASGSDTQYF. The CDR3 coding sequence is TGTGCCAGCAGCGTAGGGGGGAGGGCTAGCGGGAGTGATACGCAGTATTTT.

The chain recombines TRBV11-2 with TRBJ2-1, with 10 bases aligning to TRBD2. CDR1 and CDR2 from the germline V gene are SGHAT and FQNNGV. CDR3 length: 17 amino acids. V lost 6 bases to trimming and J lost 4 bases; unmatched junction nucleotides: 12. The CDR3 reads CASSHTHSGGGYNEQFF. The DNA for the CDR3 is TGTGCCAGCAGTCACACCCACAGCGGGGGGGGTTACAATGAGCAGTTCTTC.

The chain recombines TRBV28 with TRBJ2-1; D not resolved. The CDR3 is 14 residues long. Trimming took 3 bases from V and 6 from J, leaving 12 bases between them. CDR1 MDHEN and CDR2 SYDVKM come from the germline V gene. The CDR3 loop reads CASSFDGVLNEQFF. CDR3 coding DNA: TGTGCCAGCAGTTTTGACGGAGTTCTCAATGAGCAGTTCTTC.

The chain carries TRBV28 and TRBJ2-1; D is unclear. Germline V CDR1 and CDR2: MDHEN, SYDVKM. The CDR3 has 14 residues. Between the trimmed V and J ends, which lost 8 bases and 0 bases, there was a span of 11 bases. This CDR3 reads CASLPLSSYNEQFF. CDR3 nucleotide sequence: TGTGCCAGCCTTCCCCTTAGCTCCTACAATGAGCAGTTCTTC. Full variable domain (missing parts from reference TRBV28 and TRBJ2-1): DVKVTQSSRYLVKRTGEKVFLECVQDMDHENMFWYRQDPGLGLRLIYFSYDVKMKEKGDIPEGYSVSREKKERFSLILESASTNQTSMYLCASLPLSSYNEQFFGPGTRLTVL.

V usage is TRBV11-2 and J usage is TRBJ2-1; D is perhaps TRBD2 (6 bases). V was cut by 6 bases and J by 4 bases, with 10 bases left in between. The germline V gene has CDR1 SGHAT and CDR2 FQNNGV. CDR3 length equals 13 residues. CDR3 nucleotide sequence: TGTGCCAGCAGGGGACTTCTGTACAATGAGCAGTTCTTC. Translation: CASRGLLYNEQFF. The full variable domain, in which reference TRBV11-2 and TRBJ2-1 provide the parts outside the CDR3, is EAGVAQSPRYKIIEKRQSVAFWCNPISGHATLYWYQQILGQGPKLLIQFQNNGVVDDSQLPKDRFSAERLKGVDSTLKIQPAKLEDSAVYLCASRGLLYNEQFFGPGTRLTVL.

V and J are TRBV5-1 and TRBJ2-7, with 10 bases that match TRBD1. In germline, CDR1 is SGHRS, CDR2 YFSETQ. V lost 4 bases and J lost 3; bases outside the gene matches: 4. The CDR3 is 14 residues long. CDR3 loop: CASSLRTGGYEQYF. Here the CDR3 DNA reads TGCGCCAGCAGCCTCCGGACAGGGGGCTACGAGCAGTACTTC.

A word on this clone: At one end the junction does not follow the germline gene, possibly because of a read error. The chain combines TRBV9 with TRBJ2-5; TRBD2 matches at 7 bases. Germline V gives CDR1 SGDLS, CDR2 YYNGEE. This CDR3 has 14 residues. The CDR3 here is CANSVDAGVETQYF. The CDR3 coding sequence is TGTGCCAACAGCGTAGACGCGGGGGTGGAGACCCAGTACTTC. Full variable domain (remainder filled in from reference TRBV9 and TRBJ2-5): DSGVTQTPKHLITATGQRVTLRCSPRSGDLSVYWYQQSLDQGLQFLIQYYNGEERAKGNILERFSAQQFPDLHSELNLSSLELGDSALYFCANSVDAGVETQYFGPGTRLLVL.

This clone came up a few times. J is TRBJ1-6 and V is TRBV6-1; maybe TRBD1 (6 bases). The CDR3 contains 16 residues. Per the germline V gene, CDR1 is MNHNS and CDR2 is SASEGT. Trimming removed 1 base from V and 5 bases from J, with 12 bases in between. The CDR3 loop reads CASSEGAGVDNSPLHF. CDR3 DNA: TGTGCCAGCAGTGAAGGGGCAGGGGTTGATAATTCACCCCTCCACTTT.